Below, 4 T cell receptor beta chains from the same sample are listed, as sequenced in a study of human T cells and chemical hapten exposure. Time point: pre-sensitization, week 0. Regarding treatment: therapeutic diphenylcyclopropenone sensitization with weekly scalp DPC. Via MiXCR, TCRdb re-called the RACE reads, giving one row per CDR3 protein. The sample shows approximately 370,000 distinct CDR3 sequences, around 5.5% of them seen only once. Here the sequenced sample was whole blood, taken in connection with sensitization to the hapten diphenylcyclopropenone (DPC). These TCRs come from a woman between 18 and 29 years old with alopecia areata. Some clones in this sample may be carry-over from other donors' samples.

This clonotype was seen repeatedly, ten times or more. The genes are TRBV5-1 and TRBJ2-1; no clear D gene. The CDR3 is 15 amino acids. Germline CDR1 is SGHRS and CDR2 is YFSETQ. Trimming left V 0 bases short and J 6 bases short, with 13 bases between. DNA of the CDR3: TGCGCCAGCAGCTTGGGGGGTGTTGCGAGCAATGAGCAGTTCTTC. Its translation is CASSLGGVASNEQFF.

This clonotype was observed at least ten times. The CDR3 DNA sequence: TGTGCCAGCAGTGAATCGATGACAGGGCATACGAATTCACCCCTCCACTTT. This sequence encodes CASSESMTGHTNSPLHF. The rearrangement uses TRBV6-1 and TRBJ1-6; TRBD1 aligns across 7 bases. This CDR3 is built from 17 residues. The V gene end was trimmed by 2 bases and the J gene end by 7 bases; junction bases not matched to a gene: 11. Germline V gene sequence: CDR1 MNHNS, CDR2 SASEGT.

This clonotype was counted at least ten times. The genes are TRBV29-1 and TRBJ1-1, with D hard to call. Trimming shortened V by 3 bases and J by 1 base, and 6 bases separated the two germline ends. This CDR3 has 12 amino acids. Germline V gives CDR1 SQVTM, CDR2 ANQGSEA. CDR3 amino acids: CSVDGRNTEAFF. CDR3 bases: TGCAGCGTTGATGGGCGGAACACTGAAGCTTTCTTT.

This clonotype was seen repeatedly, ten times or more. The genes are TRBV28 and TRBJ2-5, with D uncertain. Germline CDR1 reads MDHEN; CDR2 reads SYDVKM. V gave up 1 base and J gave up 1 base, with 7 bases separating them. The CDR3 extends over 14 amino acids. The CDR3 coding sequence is TGTGCCAGCAGTTTATATCGCCTCCAAGAGACCCAGTACTTC. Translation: CASSLYRLQETQYF.